This T cell receptor (beta chain) was obtained from a study of cytomegalovirus exposure and HLA in healthy donors. General study results and limits: Some public TCRs appeared in many individuals, while most sequences were rare. A subsequent analysis found that TCR clusters from the first cohort also tended to co-occur in the 120 or so validation repertoires, with 90% to 95% of cluster scores above 0.

Note on this clone: Antigen specificity is unknown.

Assay used: immunoSEQ multiplex PCR; TCRdb lists only in-frame clones, some missing. The table includes tens of thousands of clones, under 95% detected once. Per the germline V gene, CDR1 is LNHDA and CDR2 is SQIVND (reference sequence). There are 14 residues in the CDR3. V was shortened by 7 bases and J by 0 bases, with 13 bases between the two germline ends. The specimen sequenced was PBMCs. The V and J genes are TRBV19 and TRBJ2-7; the D is unclear. This clonotype originated in a woman between 18 and 30 years old in good health and CMV-seronegative. For the CDR3, the DNA is TGTGCCAGTACTATGGTGGCTGGCTCCTACGAGCAGTACTTC. Translation gives CASTMVAGSYEQYF.